The following is a T cell receptor (beta chain) sequence with its context. Its antigen is not known. Only cases whose brain tissue showed the highest T cell transcript signatures were sequenced. Profiling relied on immunoSEQ multiplex PCR, and the TCRdb table lists in-frame clones only, not all of them. The table includes 7,500 to 10,000 clones, roughly 71% detected once. This sample was included in a study of brain T cells in children with intractable seizures. Notes on the study in general: Clones missing pre-surgery may reflect undersampling of that blood sample.

The source material was resected brain tissue, sampled at surgery. This clonotype was sampled from a girl aged 2-10 years with tuberous sclerosis and intractable seizures.

The CDR3 DNA reads as TGTGCCAGCAGCTGGCGGGGGGCGGGTGAGCAGTTCTTC. It encodes CASSWRGAGEQFF. The J gene is TRBJ2-1, the V gene TRBV7-9; 8 bases are a match to TRBD2. The germline gives CDR1 SEHNR, CDR2 FQNEAQ (reference sequence). V gave up 4 bases and J gave up 9 bases; unmatched junction bases: 5. The CDR3 runs 13 residues.